Following are 6 T cell receptor beta chains from one sample sequenced in a study of blood T cell repertoires in COVID-19. Assay: immunoSEQ multiplex PCR; the TCRdb copy retains only in-frame clones and omits some. The sample yields approximately 260,000 clones, roughly 89% seen once. Sequences were obtained from peripheral blood. The receptors stem from a man aged 45-65 years with acute or convalescent COVID-19.

CDR3 coding DNA: TGTGCCATCAGTGAGTCGCAGGGTAGTGAAAAACTGTTTTTT. As protein: CAISESQGSEKLFF. The J gene is TRBJ1-4, the V gene TRBV10-3, with D possibly being TRBD1 (5 bases). The CDR3 totals 14 residues. V lost 0 bases to trimming and J lost 7 bases, with 9 bases between them. Per the germline V gene, CDR1 is ENHRY and CDR2 is SYGVKD.

A single count supports this clone. The rearrangement links TRBV10-1 to TRBJ1-5; D call uncertain. CDR3 size: 12 residues. In germline, CDR1 is WNHNN, CDR2 SYGVQD (reference sequence). V dropped 0 bases and J dropped 8 bases, with 5 bases sitting between them. The CDR3 DNA reads as TGCGCCAGCAGTGAGTCCGGGGAGCCCCAGCATTTT. This encodes CASSESGEPQHF.

The J gene is TRBJ1-2, the V gene TRBV18; 9 nucleotides match TRBD1. CDR3 length: 16 residues. Trimming took 6 bases from V and 8 from J; bases not matched to a gene: 16. From germline, CDR1 is KGHSH and CDR2 LQKENI. The DNA of the CDR3 is TGTGCCAGCTCGCCCCGAAGACAGGGGGACGGGATCGGCTACACCTTC. Residues: CASSPRRQGDGIGYTF.

The gene calls are TRBV14 and TRBJ2-7; possible D gene TRBD1, 5 bases. CDR3 length: 13 residues. Germline V gene data show CDR1 as SGHDN and CDR2 as FVKESK. Trimming took off 4 bases at V and 5 bases at J, with 12 bases between the two ends. In DNA form, the CDR3 reads TGTGCCAGCAGCCCGAGGACACCCCACGAGCAGTACTTC. It yields the protein CASSPRTPHEQYF. The full variable domain, rest sourced from reference TRBV14 and TRBJ2-7, is EAGVTQFPSHSVIEKGQTVTLRCDPISGHDNLYWYRRVMGKEIKFLLHFVKESKQDESGMPNNRFLAERTGGTYSTLKVQPAELEDSGVYFCASSPRTPHEQYFGPGTRLTVT.

This sequence joins TRBV12-3 or TRBV12-4 and TRBJ1-1; 7 bases are a match to TRBD1. CDR3 length equals 12 residues. The J segment lost 8 bases and the V segment lost 6 bases, leaving 6 bases of the junction unmatched. The CDR3 here is CASRGTAKEAFF. In nucleotides, the CDR3 is TGTGCCAGCAGGGGGACAGCTAAGGAAGCTTTCTTT.

This chain links TRBV4-1 with TRBJ1-4; D unclear. The CDR3 runs to 15 residues. Deletions cut 0 bases from V and 8 bases from J, with 13 bases between. Germline V gives CDR1 MGHRA, CDR2 YSYEKL. The CDR3 bases are TGCGCCAGCAGCCAAGAAGCACGGGGTTACGAAAAACTGTTTTTT. Protein sequence: CASSQEARGYEKLFF.